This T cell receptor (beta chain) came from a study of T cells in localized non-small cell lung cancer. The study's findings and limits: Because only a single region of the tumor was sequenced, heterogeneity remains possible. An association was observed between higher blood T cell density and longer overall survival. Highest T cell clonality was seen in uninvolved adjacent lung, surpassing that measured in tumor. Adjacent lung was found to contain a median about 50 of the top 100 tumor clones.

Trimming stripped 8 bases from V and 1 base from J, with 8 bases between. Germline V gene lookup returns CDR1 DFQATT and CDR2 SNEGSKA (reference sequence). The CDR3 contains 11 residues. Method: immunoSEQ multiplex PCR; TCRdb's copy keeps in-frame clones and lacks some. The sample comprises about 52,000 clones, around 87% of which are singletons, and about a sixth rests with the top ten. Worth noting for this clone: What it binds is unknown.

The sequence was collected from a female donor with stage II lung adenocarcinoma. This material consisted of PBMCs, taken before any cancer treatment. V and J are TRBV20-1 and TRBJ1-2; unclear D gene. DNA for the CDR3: TGCAGTCCCAAGAGTAACTATGGCTACACCTTC. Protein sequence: CSPKSNYGYTF.